Listed below are T cell receptor beta chains from one sample, sequenced in a study of T cells in Graves' hyperthyroidism and ophthalmopathy. Using its own MiXCR run on the multiplex PCR reads, TCRdb lists one record per CDR3 protein. The repertoire includes 500,000 to 650,000 distinct CDR3 sequences, 17% of them detected once, and about 16% sits in the top ten. The sample consisted of blood. These receptors originate from a woman aged 18 to 35 with Graves' ophthalmopathy. CDR3s include the opening cysteine and the closing phenylalanine or tryptophan. Fields, in order: V gene, CDR3 protein.

V: TRBV28; CDR3: CASSLHGYQETQYF
V: TRBV29-1; CDR3: CSVRGQGGSYNEQFF
V: TRBV11-1; CDR3: CASTETGGPTTGELFF
V: TRBV5-8; CDR3: CASSLGSEPPEKLFF
V: TRBV6-2/TRBV6-3; CDR3: CASSFIQGPYEQYF
V: TRBV18; CDR3: CASSPGGVSYNEQFF
V: TRBV28; CDR3: CASSFIGRGYEQYF
V: TRBV20-1; CDR3: CSARDLWAGTSGYNEQFF
V: TRBV30; CDR3: CAWSTGAAYEQYF
V: TRBV30; CDR3: CAWSLRTSGGVNEQFF
V: TRBV19; CDR3: CASRTTLTLRNQPQHF
V: TRBV24-1; CDR3: CATSPDRLTGELFF
V: TRBV12-3/TRBV12-4; CDR3: CASRLNRGSGQPQHF
V: TRBV7-9; CDR3: CASSAIAGVFGNEQFF
V: TRBV19; CDR3: CASSNLQSYEQYF
V: TRBV6-2/TRBV6-3; CDR3: CASSYWASDGNEQFF
V: TRBV19; CDR3: CASSIEGPASGNTIYF
V: TRBV28; CDR3: CASSFGDGYYSNQPQHF
V: TRBV3-1; CDR3: CASSPRSYNEQFF
V: TRBV9; CDR3: CASSVEGSGSLYEQYF
V: TRBV19; CDR3: CASSSGWTDRYEQYF
V: TRBV7-2; CDR3: CASSLVSDGSYEQYF
V: TRBV4-2; CDR3: CASSQEIEVRQFF
V: TRBV19; CDR3: CASSIGRGEAFF
V: TRBV14; CDR3: CASSQGQGAGTEAFF
V: TRBV4-2; CDR3: CASSPDRVNYGYTF
V: TRBV2; CDR3: CASSEAEDTQYF
V: TRBV30; CDR3: CAWGGDSVNEQFF
V: TRBV20-1; CDR3: CSAREVAEYQPQHF
V: TRBV7-8; CDR3: CASSPELTYEQYF
V: TRBV14; CDR3: CASSSLAPSSYNEQFF
V: TRBV6-5; CDR3: CASSYYRLGNYSNQPQHF
V: TRBV4-1; CDR3: CASSQLPTDTEAFF
V: TRBV7-2; CDR3: CASSLLYGSLNEQYF
V: TRBV6-8; CDR3: CASSCLAGRKVGELFF
V: TRBV20-1; CDR3: CSALTTSSYEQYF
V: TRBV20-1; CDR3: CSAKRTPSTEAFF
V: TRBV7-9; CDR3: CASSHPGQPSYEQYF
V: TRBV6-1; CDR3: CASRWTRSSYNSPLHF
V: TRBV6-2/TRBV6-3; CDR3: CASSRGVEREQFF
V: TRBV11-3; CDR3: CASSLAGFGYPNTGELFF
V: TRBV4-2; CDR3: CASSQYQGYGNTIYF
V: TRBV6-1; CDR3: CASSSDTDSYNEQFF
V: TRBV6-5; CDR3: CASSYIGQGAGKLFF
V: TRBV12-3/TRBV12-4; CDR3: CASSFLQGAGQPQHF